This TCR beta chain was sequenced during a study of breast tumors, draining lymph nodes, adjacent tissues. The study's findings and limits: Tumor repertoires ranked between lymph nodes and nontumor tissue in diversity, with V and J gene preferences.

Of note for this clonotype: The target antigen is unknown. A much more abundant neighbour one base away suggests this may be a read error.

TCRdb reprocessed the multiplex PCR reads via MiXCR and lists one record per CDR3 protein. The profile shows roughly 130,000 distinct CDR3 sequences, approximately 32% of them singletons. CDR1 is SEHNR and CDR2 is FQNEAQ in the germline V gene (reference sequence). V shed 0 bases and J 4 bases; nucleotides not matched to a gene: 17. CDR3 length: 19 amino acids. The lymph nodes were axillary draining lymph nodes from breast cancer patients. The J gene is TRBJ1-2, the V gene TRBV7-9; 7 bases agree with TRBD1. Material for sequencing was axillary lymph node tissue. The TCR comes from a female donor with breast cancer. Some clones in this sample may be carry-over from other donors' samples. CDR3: CASSLAGSGTEFFRYGYTF. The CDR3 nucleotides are TGTGCCAGCAGCTTAGCTGGGTCAGGGACAGAGTTTTTCCGCTATGGCTACACCTTC. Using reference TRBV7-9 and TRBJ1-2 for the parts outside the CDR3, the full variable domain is DTGVSQNPRHKITKRGQNVTFRCDPISEHNRLYWYRQTLGQGPEFLTYFQNEAQLEKSRLLSDRFSAERPKGSFSTLEIQRTEQGDSAMYLCASSLAGSGTEFFRYGYTFGSGTRLTVV.